The present T cell receptor (beta chain) was sequenced within a study of cytomegalovirus exposure and HLA in healthy donors listed by TCRdb under 2017. Concerning the study at large: An earlier analysis of approximately 640 of the donors reported approximately 270 Gb of sequence data and 100 million to 140 million unique TCR beta sequences from 150 million to 200 million T cells. On average, roughly 250,000 unique TCR beta nucleotide sequences were sequenced per donor among more than 350 genotyped donors of the cohort, with roughly 18% of those sequences being non-productive. A later genetic analysis used genome-wide SNP genotypes for about 65% of the 666 donors, treating that subset as a discovery cohort. The study was designed to test whether signatures of past pathogen exposure could be identified by cataloging public T cell receptors. The later analysis used no new phenotypic data to find candidate immune exposures, relying instead on TCR beta sequences and their occurrence across donors. The number of donors typed differed by locus, with roughly 620-630 for A, B, C, DRB1 and DQB1, about 500 for DQA1, under 610 for DPA1, and around 430 for DPB1. High-throughput TCR immunosequencing, statistical association of individual TCRs with disease status, and machine learning were combined to predict cytomegalovirus infection status. Of the roughly 390 genotyped donors, about 80% fell in the genetic ancestry cluster associated with self-reported Caucasian donors. Along with the roughly 700-subject first cohort, a separate validation cohort of around 110 different subjects was used. To study patterns of TCR occurrence, a later analysis re-analyzed previously published TCR beta repertoires from 666 donors and added high-resolution HLA genotyping. Every discovery cohort repertoire had been produced on one sequencing platform. An earlier analysis of 587 of the donors used high-throughput TCR beta sequencing to judge whether each TCR beta V gene segment behaved as functional or pseudogenic. Donor age, sex, ethnicity and CMV serostatus were compiled together with the repertoire data. The T cell repertoires of several hundred subjects were profiled by immunosequencing and related to cytomegalovirus serostatus. HLA typing included class I and class II loci at four-digit resolution. About 5 DR-DQ haplotypes were handled as single units for association and clustering, since linkage in the cohort was strong. Around 300 gigabases of sequencing data and tens of millions of unique TCR sequences were included in an early release covering about 700 HLA-typed donors. What the study reported, not specific to this receptor: A further reported finding was that TCR beta sequences accurately predicted the HLA-A and HLA-B alleles for most subjects in the first cohort. According to a later analysis, most CMV-associated TCR beta chains appeared to be HLA-restricted, and the HLA associations seemed to be driven largely by CMV exposure. A later genetic analysis reported fewer N-insertions in productive TCRs among donors in an Asian-associated ancestry cluster than the approximately 670-donor mean. The earlier analysis of some 560 of the donors excluded 15 to 20 rarely observed V segments, including chromosome 9 orphons, because counts were too low. The presence/absence analyses assumed that sequencing depth was roughly uniform across donors, and that assumption may not be true. Strong co-occurrence of HLA alleles, especially DR and DQ, made assigning TCR associations to individual alleles difficult. The only immune exposure information available for the cohort was CMV serostatus. Several of the top co-occurrence clusters appeared to be linked to parvovirus B19, influenza, CMV and Epstein-Barr virus, according to a later analysis. Because some donors lacked HLA typing at each locus, the association tests relied only on the typed subset. A later analysis found that HLA-associated TCR beta chains were more clonally expanded and had lower generation probabilities than equally common non-associated chains. A group of highly shared sequence variants was considered likely to be a technical artifact of the sequencing pipeline. Cytomegalovirus status was reported to be diagnosed by the classifier with high specificity and sensitivity in both the original and validation cohorts. A total of roughly 160 TCR beta chains were listed by the study as associated with cytomegalovirus. A few of the identified cytomegalovirus-associated TCR beta chains were confirmed in vitro to be specific for cytomegalovirus antigens. In a later genetic analysis, a missense DCLRE1C variant was associated with V-gene and J-gene trimming of TCR beta chains, and the association was replicated in an independent cohort. It was suggested by the authors that the approach could potentially be generalized to other disease states and immunological phenotypes. The cohort was sequenced for TCR beta chains only, and without alpha or paired-chain data the features that could be detected were limited. In a later analysis, the rate of TCR association differed among HLA loci, with DRB1 alleles having the most associated TCRs and HLA-C alleles having the fewest. Specific HLA alleles were associated with about 17,000 TCR beta sequences at a false discovery rate of 0.05 in a later analysis. Most TCR sequences were seen in very few donors, while some public TCRs were found in many individuals. Correlated functional status among segregating V segments might reflect linkage disequilibrium, but an unknown experimental factor could not be ruled out. Broadly in line with IMGT annotations, most TCR beta V segments showed up in productive rearrangements about 87% or about 30% of the time in an earlier analysis of roughly 590 of the donors.

Comments on this clone: No cognate antigen has been identified for it. Base qualities are not provided; no much larger clone lies one nucleotide away.

In total, roughly 670 healthy bone marrow donors made up the cohort. At the time of sampling, all cohort members were nominally healthy, though unrecorded immune exposures were likely present. The donor tested CMV seronegative, placing the donor among the 350 or so seronegative members of the cohort. Each donor provided a peripheral blood sample, and peripheral blood mononuclear cells were used for TCR beta sequencing. The Qiagen DNeasy Blood Extraction Kit was used to extract genomic DNA from the blood cell samples. The method behind the library was the immunoSEQ multiplex PCR assay. A mixture of 60 forward primers for TCR Vbeta segments and 13 reverse primers for TCR Jbeta segments was used in the multiplex PCR. Amplification of the CDR3 region of rearranged TCR beta genes was performed with a multiplex PCR assay on genomic DNA. The Illumina HiSeq System was used to sequence the amplified TCR beta libraries as 87-base-pair reads. The authors' analysis ran thus. A later analysis counted 75 million to 100 million unique TCR beta chains across the 550 to 750 repertoires, and around 9.9 million of these chains were shared by at least two donors. Raw reads were error-corrected and collapsed into unique sequences by a nearest-neighbor algorithm in which closely related sequences were merged to remove PCR and sequencing errors. Alignment of CDR3 sequences to IMGT reference sequences was used to assign V, D and J gene segments. For a sequence to be retained, a match of at least six nucleotides was required to both a V gene segment and a J gene segment. Rearrangements were classified as productive when the CDR3 lacked stop codons and remained in frame with V and J, and all other rearrangements were classified as non-productive. Following IMGT convention, CDR3 was defined as the stretch from the second conserved V-encoded cysteine to the conserved J-encoded phenylalanine. The earlier analysis of 500 to 600 of the donors excluded sequences that lacked an unambiguous match to a single V gene segment. In an earlier analysis of some 590 of the donors, V segments were called functional above 56.7% productive rearrangements and were called segregating when the between-donor standard deviation exceeded 5%. A statistical classification framework was built for diagnosing cytomegalovirus status from the catalog of TCR beta chain sequences. A later analysis assigned V and J genes by comparing TCR nucleotide sequences with IMGT/GENE-DB human TR gene sequences. Using the TCRdist pipeline, a later analysis assigned CDR3 sequences along with most-parsimonious VDJ recombination scenarios. In a later analysis, every TCR beta chain was defined by the combination of its CDR3 amino acid sequence and its V-gene family, and reads without a unique V-gene family were dropped. To address suspected cross-contamination and a sequencing artifact, a later analysis removed a few hundred highly shared, low-generation-probability nucleotide sequences. In a later analysis, a clonal expansion index was calculated for each public chain from normalized within-repertoire ranks of inferred template counts. In a later analysis, generation probabilities were computed with a VDJ recombination model fitted to out-of-frame rearrangements, and the resulting probabilities were checked against IGoR. In a later analysis, hypergeometric tests were used to score TCR-TCR, TCR-HLA and TCR-CMV co-occurrence, with a repertoire-size bias correction applied to TCR pairs. To estimate false discovery rates, a later analysis permuted the HLA or CMV assignments 20 times. In a later analysis, co-occurring TCRs were grouped using DBSCAN, and TCRdist sequence similarity was added for clustering within HLA-allele-positive subsets. For co-occurrence clustering, repertoires with fewer than 30,000 or more than 120,000 public chains were excluded, along with a handful of repertoires with anomalous nucleotide sharing. The clones in this table, taken by TCRdb from immuneACCESS, are in-frame only. Not every clone is retained; where verified, under half of the shortfall comes from an unresolved V gene, and the cause of the rest is unknown. The D gene and trimming were derived from the DNA, and the V and J assignments and clone size from that table. Here the sample has 150,000 to 200,000 clones; approximately 86% occur a single time. The top ten constitute approximately 1.5% of the sample.

The sample comprised PBMCs. The receptor was isolated from a young woman in good health and CMV-seronegative.

CDR3 protein: CASSLGDSIPLYEQYF. The nucleotides are TGCGCCAGCAGCTTGGGCGACAGTATTCCACTCTACGAGCAGTACTTC. This chain joins TRBV5-1 to TRBJ2-5; the best D guess is TRBD1, with 5 bases matching. The better agreement between TRBJ2-7 and the DNA end casts doubt on the J call. The CDR3 sequence holds 16 residues, the cysteine and phenylalanine included. Here the CDR3 DNA is all that survives: 48 bases in frame from base 1. Sequences SGHRS (CDR1) and YFSETQ (CDR2) are obtained from the germline V gene.